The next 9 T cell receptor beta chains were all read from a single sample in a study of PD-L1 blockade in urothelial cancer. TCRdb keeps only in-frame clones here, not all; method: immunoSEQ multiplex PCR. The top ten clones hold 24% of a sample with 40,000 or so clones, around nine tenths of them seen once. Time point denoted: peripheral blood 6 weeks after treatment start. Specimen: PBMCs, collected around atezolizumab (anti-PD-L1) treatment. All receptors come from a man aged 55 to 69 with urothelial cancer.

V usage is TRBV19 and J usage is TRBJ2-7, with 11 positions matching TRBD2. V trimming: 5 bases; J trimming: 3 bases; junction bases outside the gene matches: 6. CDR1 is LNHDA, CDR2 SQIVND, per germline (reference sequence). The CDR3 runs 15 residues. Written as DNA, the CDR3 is TGTGCCAGTAGTCCTCAACTAGCGGGAGTCTACGAGCAGTACTTC. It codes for CASSPQLAGVYEQYF.

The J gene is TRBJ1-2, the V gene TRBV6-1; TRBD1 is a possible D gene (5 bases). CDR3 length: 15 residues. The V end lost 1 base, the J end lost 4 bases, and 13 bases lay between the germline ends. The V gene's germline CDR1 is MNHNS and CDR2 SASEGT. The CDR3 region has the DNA TGTGCCAGCAGTGAAGTTCGCGGGACCTCCTATGGCTACACCTTC. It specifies CASSEVRGTSYGYTF.

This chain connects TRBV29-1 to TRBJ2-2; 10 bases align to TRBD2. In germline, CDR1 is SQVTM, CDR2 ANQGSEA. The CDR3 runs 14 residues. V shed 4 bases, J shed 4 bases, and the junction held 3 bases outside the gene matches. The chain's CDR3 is CSVVASGGTGELFF. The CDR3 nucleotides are TGCAGCGTTGTGGCTAGCGGGGGCACCGGGGAGCTGTTTTTT.

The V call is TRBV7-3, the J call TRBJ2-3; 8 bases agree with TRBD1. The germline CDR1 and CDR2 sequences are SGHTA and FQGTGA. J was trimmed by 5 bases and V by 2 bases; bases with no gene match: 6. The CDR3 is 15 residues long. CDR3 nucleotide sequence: TGTGCCAGCAGCTTAGGACAGGGATTCGGAGATACGCAGTATTTT. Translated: CASSLGQGFGDTQYF.

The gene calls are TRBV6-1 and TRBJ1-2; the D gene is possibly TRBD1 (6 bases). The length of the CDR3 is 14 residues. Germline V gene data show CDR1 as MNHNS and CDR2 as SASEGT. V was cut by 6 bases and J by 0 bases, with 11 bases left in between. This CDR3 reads CASSQGPANYGYTF. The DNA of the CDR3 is TGTGCCAGCAGCCAGGGGCCCGCTAACTATGGCTACACCTTC.

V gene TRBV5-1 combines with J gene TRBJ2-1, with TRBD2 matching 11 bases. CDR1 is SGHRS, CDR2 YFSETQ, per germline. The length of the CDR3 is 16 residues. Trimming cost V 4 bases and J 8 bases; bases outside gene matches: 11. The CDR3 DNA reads TGCGCCAGCAGCCCTACTAGCGGGAGTCGAGGACATGAGCAGTTCTTC. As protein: CASSPTSGSRGHEQFF.

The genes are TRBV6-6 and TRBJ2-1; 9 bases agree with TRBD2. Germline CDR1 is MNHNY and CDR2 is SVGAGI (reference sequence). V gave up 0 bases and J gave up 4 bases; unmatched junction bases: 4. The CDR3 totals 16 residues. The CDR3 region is CASSYSLAGRYNEQFF. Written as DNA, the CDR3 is TGTGCCAGCAGTTACTCTCTAGCGGGACGATACAATGAGCAGTTCTTC.

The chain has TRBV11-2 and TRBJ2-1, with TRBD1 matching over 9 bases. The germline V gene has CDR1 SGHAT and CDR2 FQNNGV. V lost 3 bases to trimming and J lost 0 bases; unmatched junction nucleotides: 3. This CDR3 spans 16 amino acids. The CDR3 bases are TGTGCCAGCAGCTTGACAGGGGGTAACTCCTACAATGAGCAGTTCTTC. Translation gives CASSLTGGNSYNEQFF.

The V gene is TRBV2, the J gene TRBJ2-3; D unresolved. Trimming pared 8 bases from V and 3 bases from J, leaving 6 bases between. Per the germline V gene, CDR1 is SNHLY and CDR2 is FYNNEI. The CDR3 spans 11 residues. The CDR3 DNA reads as TGTGCCAGCCAGTATACAGATACGCAGTATTTT. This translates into CASQYTDTQYF.